The 29 T cell receptor beta chains listed next were all sequenced from one sample in a study of T-cell memory formation after mild COVID-19. Each CDR3 protein is one row after TCRdb ran MiXCR on the 5' RACE reads. The sample gives some 110,000 distinct CDR3 sequences, around 15% of which show up once; roughly 27% is in the top ten. The sequencing sample was made of PBMCs or a T cell subset sorted from them (not recorded which). The source of these receptors is an adult woman who had mild COVID-19 (a few samples of this study predate the infection). Cell type and time point are not known.

This clonotype has a handful of counts. The V gene is TRBV2, the J gene TRBJ1-1, with 7 bases identical to TRBD1. Germline assignment: CDR1 SNHLY and CDR2 FYNNEI. The CDR3 totals 14 residues. The V and J ends lost 11 bases and 0 bases, in that order; junction bases with no gene match: 9. This CDR3 reads CAAEWGQMNTEAFF. DNA of the CDR3: TGTGCCGCAGAGTGGGGACAGATGAACACTGAAGCTTTCTTT.

The chain recombines TRBV7-9 with TRBJ1-6; D not certain. Germline V gene sequence: CDR1 SEHNR, CDR2 FQNEAQ (reference sequence). Trimming stripped 4 bases from V and 7 bases from J, with 8 bases between. This CDR3 region has 13 residues. The CDR3 DNA reads TGTGCCAGCAGCTCAAACCTAAATTCACCCCTCCACTTT. This encodes CASSSNLNSPLHF.

The chain has TRBV7-3 and TRBJ2-1, with D uncertain. The CDR3 consists of 15 residues. V lost 2 bases, J lost 5 bases, and 13 bases lay in between. CDR1 is SGHTA and CDR2 is FQGTGA in the germline V gene. CDR3 in amino acids: CASSLGLHPDNEQFF. DNA of the CDR3: TGTGCCAGCAGCTTAGGCCTTCATCCTGACAATGAGCAGTTCTTC.

The chain links TRBV24-1 to TRBJ2-3, with 9 bases identical to TRBD2. The CDR3 extends over 18 amino acids. The J segment lost 0 bases and the V segment lost 5 bases, leaving 11 bases of the junction unmatched. Germline V CDR1 and CDR2: KGHDR, SFDVKD. The CDR3 DNA sequence: TGTGCCACCAGTGTGCGGGCGGGAGGGAGATCTAGCACAGATACGCAGTATTTT. It yields the protein CATSVRAGGRSSTDTQYF.

The gene calls are TRBV7-2 and TRBJ1-4; 9 nucleotides agree with TRBD1. After removal of 4 bases from V and 8 bases from J, the junction contained 8 bases not matched to a gene. The CDR3 covers 15 residues. Germline-derived CDR1 and CDR2 are SGHTA and FQGNSA. This CDR3 reads CASSSKTGGWEKLFF. CDR3 bases: TGTGCCAGCAGCTCAAAGACAGGGGGATGGGAAAAACTGTTTTTT.

The chain links TRBV18 to TRBJ2-2; the match to TRBD1 covers 9 bases. The CDR3 has 15 residues. Per germline, CDR1 KGHSH and CDR2 LQKENI. V was clipped by 5 bases and J by 4 bases; unmatched bases: 5. CDR3 in amino acids: CASSDGTGSTGELFF. The CDR3, as DNA: TGTGCCAGCTCAGACGGGACAGGGTCCACCGGGGAGCTGTTTTTT. The full variable domain, its missing parts supplied by reference TRBV18 and TRBJ2-2, is NAGVMQNPRHLVRRRGQEARLRCSPMKGHSHVYWYRQLPEEGLKFMVYLQKENIIDESGMPKERFSAEFPKEGPSILRIQQVVRGDSAAYFCASSDGTGSTGELFFGEGSRLTVL.

This clonotype turned up a few times. The V and J genes are TRBV20-1 and TRBJ1-2; 10 bases match TRBD1. With V trimmed by 6 bases and J by 4 bases, 8 bases remained unmatched. The CDR3 has 14 amino acids. Germline values: CDR1 DFQATT, CDR2 SNEGSKA (reference sequence). The CDR3 nucleotides read TGCAGTGCGCCCGGGACAGGGGATGCCTATGGCTACACCTTC. Amino acids: CSAPGTGDAYGYTF.

Comment on this clonotype: Its ends do not fully match the called genes, so a read error is possible. The chain uses TRBV27 and TRBJ2-7; weak D call: TRBD2 (6 bases). The CDR3 is 15 amino acids. From germline, CDR1 is MNHEY and CDR2 SMNVEV (reference sequence). The DNA for the CDR3 is TGTGCCAGCAATTTAGGAGGGTCCCTCTTCTACGAGCAGTACTTC. Protein: CASNLGGSLFYEQYF.

This clonotype is categorized as medium-sized. The J gene is TRBJ2-7, the V gene TRBV5-6, with 12 bases aligning to TRBD2. Germline loops: CDR1 SGHDT, CDR2 YYEEEE. The CDR3 spans 16 residues. V lost 4 bases and J lost 3; bases outside the gene matches: 8. CDR3 nucleotide sequence: TGTGCCAGCAGCGGGGGACTAGCGGGTCGCTTCTACGAGCAGTACTTC. Protein: CASSGGLAGRFYEQYF. The full variable domain, with the rest looked up from reference TRBV5-6 and TRBJ2-7, is DAGVTQSPTHLIKTRGQQVTLRCSPKSGHDTVSWYQQALGQGPQFIFQYYEEEERQRGNFPDRFSGHQFPNYSSELNVNALLLGDSALYLCASSGGLAGRFYEQYFGPGTRLTVT.

This chain links TRBV7-9 with TRBJ2-6; D gene uncertain. This CDR3 has 13 amino acids. Trimming left V 2 bases short and J 4 bases short, with 3 bases between. Looked up from germline, CDR1 is SEHNR and CDR2 is FQNEAQ (reference sequence). The CDR3, as DNA: TGTGCCAGCAGCTTACCGGGGGCCAACGTCCTGACTTTC. Encoded protein: CASSLPGANVLTF.

The chain links TRBV11-2 to TRBJ2-1; the match to TRBD2 covers 7 bases. Per the germline V gene, CDR1 is SGHAT and CDR2 is FQNNGV. The CDR3 is 16 amino acids. The junction had 10 bases not matched to a gene; V was cut back by 5 bases and J by 3 bases. CDR3 amino acids: CASSRDATSIYNEQFF. The CDR3, as DNA: TGTGCCAGCAGCCGAGACGCGACTAGCATCTACAATGAGCAGTTCTTC.

The chain carries TRBV4-1 and TRBJ1-1; D call uncertain. The germline V gene has CDR1 MGHRA and CDR2 YSYEKL. The CDR3 spans 15 residues. Deletions cut 1 base from V and 1 base from J, with 10 bases between. CDR3: CASSQVAPSNTEAFF. The CDR3, as DNA: TGCGCCAGCAGCCAAGTGGCCCCGTCGAACACTGAAGCTTTCTTT.

This clonotype was found a few times. The chain employs TRBV20-1 and TRBJ2-7, with 7 bases lining up with TRBD1. This CDR3 region has 14 residues. Looked up from germline, CDR1 is DFQATT and CDR2 is SNEGSKA (reference sequence). Losses at the gene ends were 1 base for V and 5 bases for J; bases not matched to a gene: 8. The CDR3 DNA follows: TGCAGTGCTAGAGCTGTGACAGGGAGTCACGAGCAGTACTTC. Translating it yields CSARAVTGSHEQYF.

This chain joins TRBV9 and TRBJ2-1, with D unclear. CDR1 SGDLS and CDR2 YYNGEE come from the germline V gene. Trimming left V 1 base short and J 3 bases short, with 5 bases between. The CDR3 loop spans 13 amino acids. CDR3 region: CASSVSDYNEQFF. The CDR3 DNA sequence: TGTGCCAGCAGCGTAAGCGACTACAATGAGCAGTTCTTC.

The V gene is TRBV4-1, the J gene TRBJ2-1, with 10 bases that match TRBD2. Germline CDR1 and CDR2: MGHRA and YSYEKL. V lost 3 bases, J lost 0 bases, and 2 bases stayed unmatched. This CDR3 has 16 residues. The CDR3 loop reads CASSHSGGSSYNEQFF. In nucleotides, the CDR3 is TGCGCCAGCAGCCATAGCGGGGGGAGCTCCTACAATGAGCAGTTCTTC.

In its sample, this clonotype was seen a few times. The V gene is TRBV28, the J gene TRBJ2-7; 10 bases line up with TRBD2. Germline trimming cut 5 bases from V and 4 bases from J; bases unmatched to any gene: 8. The CDR3 spans 15 residues. The germline V gene encodes CDR1 MDHEN and CDR2 SYDVKM. DNA of the CDR3: TGTGCCAGCAGTCCCTCCGGGACTAGCGTATACGAGCAGTACTTC. Translating it yields CASSPSGTSVYEQYF. The full variable domain, in which reference TRBV28 and TRBJ2-7 provide the parts outside the CDR3, is DVKVTQSSRYLVKRTGEKVFLECVQDMDHENMFWYRQDPGLGLRLIYFSYDVKMKEKGDIPEGYSVSREKKERFSLILESASTNQTSMYLCASSPSGTSVYEQYFGPGTRLTVT.

This clonotype turned up a few times. The chain carries TRBV5-6 and TRBJ1-2; 9 nucleotides agree with TRBD1. The CDR3 extends over 14 amino acids. Trimming cost V 0 bases and J 8 bases; bases outside gene matches: 5. Germline V CDR1 and CDR2: SGHDT, YYEEEE. CDR3 sequence reads: CASSLGTGVGGYTF. DNA for the CDR3: TGTGCCAGCAGCTTGGGGACAGGGGTTGGCGGCTACACCTTC.

This clonotype was detected a few times. The chain recombines TRBV4-1 with TRBJ2-7; the D gene is possibly TRBD2 (6 bases). V was clipped by 0 bases and J by 9 bases, with 12 bases between them. CDR3 size: 13 residues. Germline V CDR1 and CDR2: MGHRA, YSYEKL. The CDR3 is CASSQDGSGVQYF. Written as DNA, the CDR3 is TGCGCCAGCAGCCAAGATGGTTCGGGGGTGCAGTACTTC.

The V and J genes are TRBV24-1 and TRBJ2-7; D tentatively fits TRBD1 or TRBD2 (5 bases each). The CDR3 covers 13 residues. V was clipped by 5 bases and J by 5 bases, with 12 bases between them. Germline V gives CDR1 KGHDR, CDR2 SFDVKD. The CDR3: CATSGRQGDEQYF. DNA for the CDR3: TGTGCCACCAGTGGCCGGCAGGGAGACGAGCAGTACTTC.

This chain links TRBV4-1 with TRBJ1-4; perhaps TRBD1 as D (5 bases). CDR3 length equals 15 residues. Germline loops: CDR1 MGHRA, CDR2 YSYEKL. Trimming shortened V by 2 bases and J by 7 bases, and 14 bases separated the two germline ends. CDR3 nucleotide sequence: TGCGCCAGCAGCCAATTCGCCTCCCAGGGTGAAAAACTGTTTTTT. It yields the protein CASSQFASQGEKLFF.

This clonotype was seen ten or more times. The CDR3 end shows no conserved phenylalanine or tryptophan, and so a read error is likely. The DNA is omitted, as the CDR3 cannot be located on it reliably, and the CDR3 follows TCRdb's listing. This chain uses TRBV4-2 with TRBJ2-3. Including both end residues, the CDR3 is 10 amino acids long. Germline-derived CDR1 and CDR2 are LGHNA and YNFKEQ. The CDR3 sequence: CASSQSLSGH.

This clonotype was detected only a few times. This chain links TRBV3-1 with TRBJ2-1; D might be TRBD1 or TRBD2, each matching 5 bases. The V and J ends lost 1 base and 9 bases respectively, with 10 bases between them. CDR1 LGHDT and CDR2 YNNKEL come from the germline V gene (reference sequence). The CDR3 length is 13 residues. In nucleotides, the CDR3 is TGTGCCAGCAGCCAAGTCCGGGGCGGTGAGCAGTTCTTC. Protein sequence: CASSQVRGGEQFF.

The V call is TRBV4-1, the J call TRBJ1-1; no reliable D call. CDR1 and CDR2 (germline): MGHRA, YSYEKL. Trimming removed 4 bases at V and 0 bases at J, with 15 bases between. The CDR3 is 16 amino acids. CDR3 sequence reads: CASSPQRAEMNTEAFF. The CDR3 region has the DNA TGCGCCAGCAGCCCCCAGCGGGCCGAAATGAACACTGAAGCTTTCTTT.

V usage is TRBV12-3 or TRBV12-4 and J usage is TRBJ1-1; D is uncertain. CDR3 size: 14 residues. V was pared by 2 bases and J by 4 bases, with 11 bases between. CDR3 residues: CASSLSLLSTEAFF. CDR3 nucleotides: TGTGCCAGCAGTTTATCTCTCTTGTCCACTGAAGCTTTCTTT.

This clonotype has only a few counts. The chain combines TRBV20-1 with TRBJ2-7; D possibly corresponds to TRBD1 (5 bases). The germline V gene has CDR1 DFQATT and CDR2 SNEGSKA (reference sequence). The CDR3 covers 17 residues. V was pared by 7 bases and J by 6 bases, with 31 bases between. The CDR3 sequence is CSGDPNLQGHGGSEQYF. DNA for the CDR3: TGCAGTGGAGACCCGAATCTTCAAGGACATGGCGGATCCGAGCAGTACTTC.

This clonotype was observed a handful of times. V usage is TRBV4-3 and J usage is TRBJ2-7; the D gene is possibly TRBD1 (6 bases). Per germline, CDR1 LGHNA and CDR2 YSLEER. Deletions cut 1 base from V and 2 bases from J, with 15 bases between. The CDR3 consists of 16 residues. The CDR3 loop reads CASSQGATGETYEQYF. In nucleotides, the CDR3 is TGCGCCAGCAGCCAAGGGGCGACAGGTGAGACCTACGAGCAGTACTTC.

This clonotype was picked up many times. This chain links TRBV5-1 with TRBJ1-1; D is uncertain. Deletions cut 8 bases from V and 0 bases from J, with 8 bases between. In germline, CDR1 is SGHRS, CDR2 YFSETQ. There are 12 residues in the CDR3. CDR3 sequence reads: CASHSMNTEAFF. CDR3 bases: TGCGCCAGTCATTCTATGAACACTGAAGCTTTCTTT.

The chain carries TRBV12-3 or TRBV12-4 and TRBJ1-1; weak D call: TRBD1 (5 bases). This CDR3 has 16 amino acids. Trimming left V 0 bases short and J 3 bases short, with 14 bases between. CDR3 bases: TGTGCCAGCAGTTTAGCAGGTTGGCCGGGGCACACTGAAGCTTTCTTT. This encodes CASSLAGWPGHTEAFF.

This clonotype was counted between two and nine times. This sequence joins TRBV12-3 or TRBV12-4 and TRBJ2-7; no definite D call. CDR3 length: 12 residues. The V gene lost 7 bases and the J gene lost 0 bases, with 7 bases spanning the gap. The CDR3 protein is CASTRNSYEQYF. CDR3 sequence (DNA): TGTGCCAGCACCCGGAACTCCTACGAGCAGTACTTC.